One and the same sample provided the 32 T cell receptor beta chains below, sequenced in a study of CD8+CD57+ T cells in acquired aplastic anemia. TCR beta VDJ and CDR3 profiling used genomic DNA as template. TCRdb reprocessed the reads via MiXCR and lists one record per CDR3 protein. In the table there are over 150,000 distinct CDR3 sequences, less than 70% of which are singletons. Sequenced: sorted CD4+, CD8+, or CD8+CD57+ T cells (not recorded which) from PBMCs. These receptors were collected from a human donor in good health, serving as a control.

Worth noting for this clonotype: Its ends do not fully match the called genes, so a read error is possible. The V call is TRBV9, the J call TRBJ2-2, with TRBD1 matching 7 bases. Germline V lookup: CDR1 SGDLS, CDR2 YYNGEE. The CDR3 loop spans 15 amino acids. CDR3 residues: CACSVGSGGTGELFF. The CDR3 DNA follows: TGTGCCTGCAGCGTAGGATCAGGGGGCACCGGGGAGCTGTTTTTT.

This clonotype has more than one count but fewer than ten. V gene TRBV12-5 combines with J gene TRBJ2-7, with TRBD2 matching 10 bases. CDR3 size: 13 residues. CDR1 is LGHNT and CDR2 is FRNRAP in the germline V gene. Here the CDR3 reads CASTSGGAYEQYF. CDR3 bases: TGTGCCAGCACAAGCGGGGGGGCCTACGAGCAGTACTTC.

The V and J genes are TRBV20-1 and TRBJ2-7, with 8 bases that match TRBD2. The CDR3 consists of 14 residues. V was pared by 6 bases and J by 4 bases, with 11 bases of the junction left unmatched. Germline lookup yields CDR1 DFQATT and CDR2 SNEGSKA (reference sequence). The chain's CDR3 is CSAHTGGPSYEQYF. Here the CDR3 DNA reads TGCAGTGCACATACGGGAGGGCCTTCGTACGAGCAGTACTTC.

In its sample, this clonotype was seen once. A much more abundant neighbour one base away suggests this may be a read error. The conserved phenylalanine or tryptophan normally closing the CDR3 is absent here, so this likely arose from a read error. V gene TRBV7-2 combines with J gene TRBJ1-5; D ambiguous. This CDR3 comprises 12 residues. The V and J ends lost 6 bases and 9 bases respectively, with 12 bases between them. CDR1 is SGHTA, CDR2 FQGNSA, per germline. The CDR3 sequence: CASSLSGLPQHL. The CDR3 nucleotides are TGTGCCAGCAGTTTATCTGGTTTGCCCCAGCATCTT.

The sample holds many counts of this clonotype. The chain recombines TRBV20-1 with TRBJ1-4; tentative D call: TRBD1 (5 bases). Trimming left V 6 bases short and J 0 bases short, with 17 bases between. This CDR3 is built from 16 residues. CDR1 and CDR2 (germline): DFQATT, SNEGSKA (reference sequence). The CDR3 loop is CSAQAREIATNEKLFF. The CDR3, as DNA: TGCAGTGCCCAAGCCAGGGAAATTGCAACTAATGAAAAACTGTTTTTT.

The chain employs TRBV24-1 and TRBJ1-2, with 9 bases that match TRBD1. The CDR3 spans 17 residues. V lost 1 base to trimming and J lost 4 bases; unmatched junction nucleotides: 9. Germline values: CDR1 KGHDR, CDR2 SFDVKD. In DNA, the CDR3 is TGTGCCACCAGTGATTTTACAGGGGGCTCGACCTCCTATGGCTACACCTTC. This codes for CATSDFTGGSTSYGYTF.

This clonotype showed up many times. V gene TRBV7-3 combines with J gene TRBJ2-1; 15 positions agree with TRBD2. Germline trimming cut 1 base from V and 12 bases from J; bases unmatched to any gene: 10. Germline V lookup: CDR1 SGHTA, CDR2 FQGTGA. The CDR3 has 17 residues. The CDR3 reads CASSLSAGLAGGVGQFF. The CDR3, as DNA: TGTGCCAGCAGCTTAAGCGCGGGACTAGCGGGGGGAGTTGGGCAGTTCTTC.

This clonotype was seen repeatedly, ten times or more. CDR3 sequence reads: CASSISGTSGGNTQYF. CDR3 nucleotides: TGTGCCAGCAGCATCTCCGGGACTAGCGGGGGGAATACGCAGTATTTT. The chain recombines TRBV5-6 with TRBJ2-3; 15 positions match TRBD2. The CDR3 runs to 16 residues. Germline-derived CDR1 and CDR2 are SGHDT and YYEEEE. V shed 4 bases, J shed 7 bases, and the junction held 7 bases outside the gene matches.

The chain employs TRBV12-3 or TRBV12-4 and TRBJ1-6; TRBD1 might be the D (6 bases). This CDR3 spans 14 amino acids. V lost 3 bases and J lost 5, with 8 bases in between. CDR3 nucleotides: TGTGCCAGCAGTTTCCAGGGGAATAATTCACCCCTCCACTTT. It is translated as CASSFQGNNSPLHF.

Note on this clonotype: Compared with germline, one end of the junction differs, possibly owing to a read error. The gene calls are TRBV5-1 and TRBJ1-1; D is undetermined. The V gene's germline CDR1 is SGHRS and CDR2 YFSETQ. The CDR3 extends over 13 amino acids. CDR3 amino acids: CASSLAPNTEAFF. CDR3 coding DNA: TGTGCCAGCAGCTTGGCTCCGAACACTGAAGCTTTCTTT.

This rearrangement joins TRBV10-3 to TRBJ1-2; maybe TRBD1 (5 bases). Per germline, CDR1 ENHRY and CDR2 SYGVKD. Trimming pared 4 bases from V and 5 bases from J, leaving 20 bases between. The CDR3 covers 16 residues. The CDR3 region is CAISAQGGQVTYGYTF. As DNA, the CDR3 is TGTGCCATCAGTGCCCAGGGCGGGCAGGTGACTTATGGCTACACCTTC.

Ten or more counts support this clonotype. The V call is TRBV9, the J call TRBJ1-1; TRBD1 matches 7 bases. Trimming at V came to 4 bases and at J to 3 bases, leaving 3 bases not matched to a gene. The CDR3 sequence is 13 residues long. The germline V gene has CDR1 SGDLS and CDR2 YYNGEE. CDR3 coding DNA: TGTGCCAGCAGCTGGGGACAGTACACTGAAGCTTTCTTT. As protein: CASSWGQYTEAFF.

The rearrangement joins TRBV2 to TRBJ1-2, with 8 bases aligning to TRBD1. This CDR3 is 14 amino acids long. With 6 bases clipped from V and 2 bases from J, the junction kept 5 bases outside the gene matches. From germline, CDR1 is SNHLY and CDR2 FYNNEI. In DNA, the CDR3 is TGTGCCAGCAGGAGACAGGGGTTAAACTATGGCTACACCTTC. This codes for CASRRQGLNYGYTF.

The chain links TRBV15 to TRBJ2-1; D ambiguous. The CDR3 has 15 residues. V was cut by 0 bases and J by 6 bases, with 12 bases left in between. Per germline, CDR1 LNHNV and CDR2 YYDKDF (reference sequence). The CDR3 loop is CATSRDRASTNEQFF. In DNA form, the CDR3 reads TGTGCCACCAGCAGAGATAGGGCCTCGACCAATGAGCAGTTCTTC.

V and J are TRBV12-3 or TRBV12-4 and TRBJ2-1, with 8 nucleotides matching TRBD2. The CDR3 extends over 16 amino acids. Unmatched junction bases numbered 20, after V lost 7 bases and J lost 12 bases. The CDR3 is CASTAGGPGVGDGQFF. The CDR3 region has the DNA TGTGCCAGCACGGCGGGGGGTCCCGGCGTCGGGGATGGGCAGTTCTTC.

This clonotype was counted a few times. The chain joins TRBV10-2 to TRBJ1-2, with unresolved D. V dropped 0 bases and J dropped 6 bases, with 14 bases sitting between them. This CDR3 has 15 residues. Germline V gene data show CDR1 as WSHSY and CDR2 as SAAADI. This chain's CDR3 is CASSESALDVDGYTF. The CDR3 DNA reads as TGCGCCAGCAGTGAGTCCGCCCTGGACGTCGATGGCTACACCTTC.

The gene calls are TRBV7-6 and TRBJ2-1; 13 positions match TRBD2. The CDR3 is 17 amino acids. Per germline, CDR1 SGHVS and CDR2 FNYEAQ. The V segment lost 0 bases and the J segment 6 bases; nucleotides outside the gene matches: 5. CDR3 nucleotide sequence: TGTGCCAGCAGCTTAGCGCCACTAGCGGGGGGGCCCAATGAGCAGTTCTTC. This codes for CASSLAPLAGGPNEQFF.

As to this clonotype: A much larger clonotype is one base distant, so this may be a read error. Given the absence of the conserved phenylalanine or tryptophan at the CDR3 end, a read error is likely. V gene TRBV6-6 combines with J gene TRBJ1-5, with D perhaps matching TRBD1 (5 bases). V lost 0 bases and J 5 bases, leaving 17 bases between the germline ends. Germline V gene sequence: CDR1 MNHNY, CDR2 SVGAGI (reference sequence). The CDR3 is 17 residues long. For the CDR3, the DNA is TGTGCCAGCAGTTACTCAGTAGGGAACAGGCTCTATCAGCCCCAGCATTCT. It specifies CASSYSVGNRLYQPQHS.

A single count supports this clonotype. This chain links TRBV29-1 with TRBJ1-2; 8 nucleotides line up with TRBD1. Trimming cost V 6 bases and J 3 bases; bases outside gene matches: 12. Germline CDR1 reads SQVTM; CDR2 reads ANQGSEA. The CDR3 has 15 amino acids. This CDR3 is CSVIMKGQGDYGYTF. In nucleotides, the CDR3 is TGCAGCGTGATTATGAAAGGACAGGGAGACTATGGCTACACCTTC. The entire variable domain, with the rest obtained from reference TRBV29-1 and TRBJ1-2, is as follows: SAVISQKPSRDICQRGTSLTIQCQVDSQVTMMFWYRQQPGQSLTLIATANQGSEATYESGFVIDKFPISRPNLTFSTLTVSNMSPEDSSIYLCSVIMKGQGDYGYTFGSGTRLTVV.

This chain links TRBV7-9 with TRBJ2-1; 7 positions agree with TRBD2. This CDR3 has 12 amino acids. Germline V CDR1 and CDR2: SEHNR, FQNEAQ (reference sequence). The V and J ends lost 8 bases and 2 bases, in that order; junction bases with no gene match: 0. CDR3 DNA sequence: TGTGCCAGCGGGGGGGCCTACAATGAGCAGTTCTTC. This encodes CASGGAYNEQFF.

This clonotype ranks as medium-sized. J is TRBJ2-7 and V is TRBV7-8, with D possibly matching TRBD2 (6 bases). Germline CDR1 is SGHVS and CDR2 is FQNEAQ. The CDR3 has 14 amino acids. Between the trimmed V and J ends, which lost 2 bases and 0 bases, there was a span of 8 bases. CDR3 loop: CASSLKRVSYEQYF. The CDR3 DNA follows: TGTGCCAGCAGCTTAAAGCGGGTCTCCTACGAGCAGTACTTC.

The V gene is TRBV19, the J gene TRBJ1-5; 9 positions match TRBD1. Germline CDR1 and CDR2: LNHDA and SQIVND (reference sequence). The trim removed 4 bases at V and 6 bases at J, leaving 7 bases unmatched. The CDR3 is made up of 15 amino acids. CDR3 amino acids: CASSTGTGRLQPQHF. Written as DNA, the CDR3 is TGTGCCAGTAGTACCGGGACAGGGAGGCTTCAGCCCCAGCATTTT.

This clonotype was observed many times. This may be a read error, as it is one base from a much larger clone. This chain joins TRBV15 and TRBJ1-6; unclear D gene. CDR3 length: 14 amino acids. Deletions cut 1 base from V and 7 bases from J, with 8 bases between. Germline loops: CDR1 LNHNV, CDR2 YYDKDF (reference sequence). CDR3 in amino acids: CATSRAQLNSPLHF. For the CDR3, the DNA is TGTGCCACCAGCAGAGCACAGCTGAATTCACCCCTCCACTTT.

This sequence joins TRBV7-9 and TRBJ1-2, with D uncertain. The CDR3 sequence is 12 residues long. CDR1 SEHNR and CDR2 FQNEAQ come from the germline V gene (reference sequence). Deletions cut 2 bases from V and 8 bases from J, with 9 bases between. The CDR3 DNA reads TGTGCCAGCAGCTTAAATTTCCAGGGCTACACCTTC. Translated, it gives CASSLNFQGYTF.

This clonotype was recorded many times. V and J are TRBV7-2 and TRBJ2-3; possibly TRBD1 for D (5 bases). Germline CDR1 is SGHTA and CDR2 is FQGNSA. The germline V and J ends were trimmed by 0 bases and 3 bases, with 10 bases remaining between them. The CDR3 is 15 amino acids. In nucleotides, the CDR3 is TGTGCCAGCAGCTTAGCGTCCAGGGTGACAGATACGCAGTATTTT. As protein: CASSLASRVTDTQYF.

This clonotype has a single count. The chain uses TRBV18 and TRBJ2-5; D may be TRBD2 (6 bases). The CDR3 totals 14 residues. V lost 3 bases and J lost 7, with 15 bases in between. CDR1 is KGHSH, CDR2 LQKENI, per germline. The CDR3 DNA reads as TGTGCCAGCTCACCGGTGGCGACTAGAAGGACCCAGTACTTC. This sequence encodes CASSPVATRRTQYF.

This CDR3 reads CASSPRSSHEQYF. CDR3 sequence (DNA): TGTGCCAGCAGCCCCCGGAGTTCCCACGAGCAGTACTTC. V is TRBV7-9 and J is TRBJ2-7; D gene ambiguous. The germline gives CDR1 SEHNR, CDR2 FQNEAQ (reference sequence). CDR3 size: 13 residues. V lost 5 bases to trimming and J lost 5 bases, with 13 bases between them.

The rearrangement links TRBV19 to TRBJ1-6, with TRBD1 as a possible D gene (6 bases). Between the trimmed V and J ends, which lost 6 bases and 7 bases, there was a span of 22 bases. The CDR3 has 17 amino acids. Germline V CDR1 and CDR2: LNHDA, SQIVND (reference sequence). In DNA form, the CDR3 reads TGTGCCAGTAGCCCAGACAGGCAACCCCTTCGGAATTCACCCCTCCACTTT. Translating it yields CASSPDRQPLRNSPLHF.

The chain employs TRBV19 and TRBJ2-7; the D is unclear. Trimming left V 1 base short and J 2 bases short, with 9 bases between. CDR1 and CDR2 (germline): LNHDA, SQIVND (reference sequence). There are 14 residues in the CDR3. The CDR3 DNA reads TGTGCCAGTAGTATAGCGCCCAAGACCTACGAGCAGTACTTC. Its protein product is CASSIAPKTYEQYF. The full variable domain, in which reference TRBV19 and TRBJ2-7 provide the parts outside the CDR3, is DGGITQSPKYLFRKEGQNVTLSCEQNLNHDAMYWYRQDPGQGLRLIYYSQIVNDFQKGDIAEGYSVSREKKESFPLTVTSAQKNPTAFYLCASSIAPKTYEQYFGPGTRLTVT.

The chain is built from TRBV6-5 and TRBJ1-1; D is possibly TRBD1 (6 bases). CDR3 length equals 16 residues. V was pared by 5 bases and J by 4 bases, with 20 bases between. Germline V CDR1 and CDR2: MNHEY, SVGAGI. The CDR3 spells CASSRGGPSTGTEAFF. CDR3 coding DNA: TGTGCCAGCAGTCGAGGGGGGCCCTCCACGGGCACTGAAGCTTTCTTT.

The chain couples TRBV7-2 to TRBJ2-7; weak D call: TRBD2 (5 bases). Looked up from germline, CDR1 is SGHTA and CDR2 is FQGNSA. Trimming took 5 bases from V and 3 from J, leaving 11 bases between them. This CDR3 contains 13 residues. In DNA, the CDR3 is TGTGCCAGCAGCCGTCGGACTCTCTACGAGCAGTACTTC. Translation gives CASSRRTLYEQYF.

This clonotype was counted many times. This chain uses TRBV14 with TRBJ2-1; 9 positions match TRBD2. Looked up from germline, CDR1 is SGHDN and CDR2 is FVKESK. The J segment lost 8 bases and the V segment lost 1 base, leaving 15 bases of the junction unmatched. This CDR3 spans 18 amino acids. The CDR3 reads CASSQGALGGGALDEQFF. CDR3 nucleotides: TGTGCCAGCAGCCAAGGGGCCCTGGGCGGGGGGGCGTTGGATGAGCAGTTCTTC.